This T cell receptor (beta chain) was identified during a study of OX40 agonist ivuxolimab in advanced cancers. Study-wide results and caveats: Mean expanded clone counts were higher in CD8+ than CD4+ T cells. CD4+ and CD8+ T cells in blood underwent clonal expansion by week 6 at 0.1 to 3.0 mg/kg.

The protocol was immunoSEQ multiplex PCR, while the TCRdb copy is restricted to in-frame clones and leaves out a portion. The table includes approximately 31,000 clones, over 85% detected once. Individuals having autoimmune disease history or systemic immunosuppression were not enrolled. The CDR3 extends over 15 amino acids. Trimming took 2 bases from V and 6 from J, leaving 14 bases between them. Germline V lookup: CDR1 MDHEN, CDR2 SYDVKM. A note on this clone: Its antigen is still unknown.

Source: CD4+ or CD8+ T cells sorted from blood, taken in a trial of the OX40 agonist ivuxolimab. The TCR comes from an adult with an advanced solid tumor such as melanoma, head and neck, liver or kidney cancer. J is TRBJ1-5 and V is TRBV28; D is ambiguous. CDR3 in DNA: TGTGCCAGCAGTTTACCCTCGCGTACTGGTCAGCCCCAGCATTTT. It encodes CASSLPSRTGQPQHF.